The 30 T cell receptor beta chains below were found in one sample sequenced in a study of low-dose radiotherapy and immunotherapy resistance in tumors (dated by TCRdb to between 2021 and 2024). The time point tag for this specimen amounts to: after trial treatment. Sample treatment or condition, as interpreted from the label and publication: LDRT plus nivolumab, ipilimumab, low-dose cyclophosphamide and aspirin (RACIN trial). TCRdb names Illumina MiniSeq as the instrument used. First-strand cDNA was synthesized using Superscript III and a set of TRAV- and TRBV-specific primers, so that both TCRalpha and TCRbeta chains were covered. TCRs were amplified with Phusion for around 20 PCR cycles, with a constant-region primer paired with the adapter attached to the V primers. In TCRdb, the public reads were trimmed at Q25 with fastp and aligned with MiXCR, with productive beta chains retained. Under each unique CDR3 protein, matching rows form one entry showing the most common genes and DNA. Present in this sample are tens of thousands of distinct CDR3 sequences, under 25% of which were seen just once. Of the sample, roughly 10% falls within the top ten clones.

Material: PBMCs, obtained after low-dose radiotherapy plus immunotherapy. These TCRs come from a female donor with ovarian cancer.

The chain is built from TRBV12-5 and TRBJ1-4, with 11 bases fitting TRBD1. This CDR3 is 15 amino acids long. Germline V gene lookup returns CDR1 LGHNT and CDR2 FRNRAP. V gave up 4 bases and J gave up 5 bases; unmatched junction bases: 3. Here the CDR3 DNA reads TGTGCTAGTGGTTCCGGGACAGGGGGGAATGAAAAACTGTTTTTT. This encodes CASGSGTGGNEKLFF.

This clonotype was seen only a few times. The chain uses TRBV5-1 and TRBJ2-5, with D hard to call. Germline V gene sequence: CDR1 SGHRS, CDR2 YFSETQ. V dropped 4 bases and J dropped 7 bases, with 14 bases sitting between them. This CDR3 spans 13 amino acids. The CDR3 nucleotides are TGCGCCAGCAGCCTACCGGAACCACGGACCCAGTACTTC. Amino acid sequence: CASSLPEPRTQYF.

Ten or more counts support this clonotype. The rearrangement links TRBV7-9 to TRBJ1-2, with D tentatively TRBD1 (5 bases). The CDR3 consists of 12 residues. CDR1 and CDR2 from the germline V gene are SEHNR and FQNEAQ (reference sequence). V lost 5 bases to trimming and J lost 8 bases, with 12 bases between them. DNA of the CDR3: TGTGCCAGCAGCCCGGGACTCGGGGGCTACACCTTC. It translates to CASSPGLGGYTF.

Concerning this clonotype: This sequence is one base from a far larger clone and is likely a read error. The chain carries TRBV5-4 and TRBJ2-7; perhaps D is TRBD1 or TRBD2 (5 bases each). The CDR3 sequence is 16 residues long. Germline V lookup: CDR1 SGHNT, CDR2 YYREEE (reference sequence). Trimming left V 3 bases short and J 7 bases short, with 23 bases between. DNA of the CDR3: TGTGCCAGCAGCTACGGGACGCCCGACTCCTACAATGAGCAGTACTTC. Amino acids: CASSYGTPDSYNEQYF.

This clonotype turned up a few times. The gene calls are TRBV29-1 and TRBJ2-1; D call uncertain. The CDR3 spans 13 residues. Germline CDR1 is SQVTM and CDR2 is ANQGSEA. Trimming removed 5 bases from V and 3 bases from J, with 11 bases in between. CDR3 DNA: TGCAGCGTTCACGTGGAGATCTACAATGAGCAGTTCTTC. The encoded protein is CSVHVEIYNEQFF.

Comments on this clonotype: With only one base between it and a far larger clone, this is likely a read error. The V and J genes are TRBV24-1 and TRBJ2-2; 8 bases align to TRBD1. V lost 6 bases to trimming and J lost 1 base; unmatched junction nucleotides: 3. CDR3 size: 15 residues. CDR1 and CDR2 from the germline V gene are KGHDR and SFDVKD. CDR3 sequence reads: CATSLGTGNTGELFF. CDR3 DNA: TGTGCCACCAGTCTGGGGACAGGGAACACCGGGGAGCTGTTTTTT.

This clonotype has only a few counts. The chain has TRBV5-5 and TRBJ1-1; 8 bases map to TRBD1. V gave up 4 bases and J gave up 4 bases; unmatched junction bases: 3. This CDR3 contains 13 residues. The germline gives CDR1 SGHKS, CDR2 YYEKEE (reference sequence). The CDR3 coding sequence is TGTGCCAGCAGCCCAGGGGGCGGCACTGAAGCTTTCTTT. This encodes CASSPGGGTEAFF.

In this sample, this clonotype turned up many times. The chain is built from TRBV12-3 or TRBV12-4 and TRBJ2-1; possibly TRBD2 for D (7 bases). This CDR3 is 15 amino acids long. The V end was cut by 8 bases, the J end by 4 bases, with 18 bases between. CDR3 loop: CASSEGGARYNEQFF. The CDR3 DNA reads as TGTGCCAGCTCCGAGGGGGGGGCGCGTTACAATGAGCAGTTCTTC.

This clonotype was seen repeatedly, ten times or more. V is TRBV20-1 and J is TRBJ2-1, with 8 positions matching TRBD1. This CDR3 has 16 amino acids. Germline lookup yields CDR1 DFQATT and CDR2 SNEGSKA (reference sequence). V lost 3 bases and J lost 0; bases outside the gene matches: 7. The CDR3, as DNA: TGCAGTGCTAGGCTACTTACAGGGGGCTCCTACAATGAGCAGTTCTTC. Its translation: CSARLLTGGSYNEQFF.

Ten or more counts support this clonotype. The chain employs TRBV6-5 and TRBJ2-7; TRBD1 agrees at 7 bases. Germline CDR1 reads MNHEY; CDR2 reads SVGAGI. The CDR3 sequence is 15 residues long. Losses at the gene ends were 8 bases for V and 1 base for J; bases not matched to a gene: 11. CDR3 DNA sequence: TGTGCCAGCGGACCGGGGACAGTCGTATCCTACGAGCAGTACTTC. It codes for CASGPGTVVSYEQYF.

With regard to this clonotype: Only one base separates this from a far larger clonotype, so it likely reflects a read error. This sequence joins TRBV28 and TRBJ2-1; D may be TRBD1 or TRBD2 (5 bases each). The CDR3 contains 13 residues. V dropped 8 bases and J dropped 10 bases, with 18 bases sitting between them. Germline V lookup: CDR1 MDHEN, CDR2 SYDVKM. CDR3 residues: CASRRAGTYEQFF. In DNA, the CDR3 is TGTGCCAGCCGCCGGGCAGGGACCTACGAGCAGTTCTTC. Full variable domain (missing parts from reference TRBV28 and TRBJ2-1): DVKVTQSSRYLVKRTGEKVFLECVQDMDHENMFWYRQDPGLGLRLIYFSYDVKMKEKGDIPEGYSVSREKKERFSLILESASTNQTSMYLCASRRAGTYEQFFGPGTRLTVL.

This clonotype was seen ten or more times. V is TRBV6-1 and J is TRBJ2-7, with a possible D match to TRBD1 (8 bases). The germline V gene has CDR1 MNHNS and CDR2 SASEGT. V gave up 7 bases and J gave up 3 bases, with 19 bases separating them. The CDR3 has 15 residues. CDR3 bases: TGTGCCAGCAACCCCAGGGGGCCGGGGGGCTACGAGCAGTACTTC. Amino acids: CASNPRGPGGYEQYF.

Ten or more counts support this clonotype. The chain recombines TRBV5-8 with TRBJ2-5; either TRBD1 or TRBD2 may supply D (5 bases each). Germline assignment: CDR1 SGHTS and CDR2 YDEGEE. There are 17 residues in the CDR3. Trimming removed 3 bases at V and 5 bases at J, with 23 bases between. The CDR3 is CASSSPWGTRVEETQYF. DNA of the CDR3: TGTGCCAGCAGCTCGCCGTGGGGGACGAGGGTCGAGGAGACCCAGTACTTC. Looking up the rest from reference TRBV5-8 and TRBJ2-5 gives the full variable domain: EAGVTQSPTHLIKTRGQQATLRCSPISGHTSVYWYQQALGLGLQFLLWYDEGEERNRGNFPPRFSGRQFPNYSSELNVNALELEDSALYLCASSSPWGTRVEETQYFGPGTRLLVL.

This clonotype was seen at least ten times. The chain employs TRBV11-2 and TRBJ1-1; 11 bases map to TRBD1. With V trimmed by 5 bases and J by 4 bases, 6 bases remained unmatched. CDR1 and CDR2 (germline): SGHAT, FQNNGV. The CDR3 is made up of 15 amino acids. CDR3 protein: CASSPKDRGLTEAFF. Written as DNA, the CDR3 is TGTGCCAGCAGCCCAAAGGACAGGGGGCTCACTGAAGCTTTCTTT. Full variable domain (missing parts from reference TRBV11-2 and TRBJ1-1): EAGVAQSPRYKIIEKRQSVAFWCNPISGHATLYWYQQILGQGPKLLIQFQNNGVVDDSQLPKDRFSAERLKGVDSTLKIQPAKLEDSAVYLCASSPKDRGLTEAFFGQGTRLTVV.

As to this clonotype: Only one base separates this from a far larger clonotype, so it likely reflects a read error. The CDR3, as DNA: TGTGCCAGCAGCCGCACCCGGAGACCAAGCGAGCAGTTCTTC. Translating gives CASSRTRRPSEQFF. The chain recombines TRBV6-5 with TRBJ2-1; D not resolved. V was cut by 6 bases and J by 10 bases, with 19 bases left in between. This CDR3 is 14 amino acids long. Germline values: CDR1 MNHEY, CDR2 SVGAGI.

The table lists this clonotype with many counts. The chain uses TRBV4-1 and TRBJ2-1; D is unclear. Trimming removed 4 bases at V and 8 bases at J, with 9 bases between. This CDR3 is 12 amino acids long. Germline assignment: CDR1 MGHRA and CDR2 YSYEKL. CDR3 loop: CASSPGFHEQFF. CDR3 in DNA: TGCGCCAGCAGCCCGGGTTTCCATGAGCAGTTCTTC.

There are many counts of this clonotype. The V call is TRBV2, the J call TRBJ1-1; TRBD1 matches 7 bases. Per germline, CDR1 SNHLY and CDR2 FYNNEI. The CDR3 extends over 14 amino acids. V shed 7 bases, J shed 1 base, and the junction held 6 bases outside the gene matches. The CDR3 region is CASTRGQENTEAFF. The CDR3 DNA is TGTGCCAGCACCCGAGGACAGGAGAACACTGAAGCTTTCTTT.

This clonotype was counted only a few times. V and J are TRBV19 and TRBJ1-2; 8 bases are a match to TRBD1. CDR3 length equals 14 residues. Germline assignment: CDR1 LNHDA and CDR2 SQIVND (reference sequence). V lost 8 bases, J lost 4 bases, and 9 bases stayed unmatched. CDR3 DNA sequence: TGTGCCAGTGCACCGGGACAGGAGTCCTATGGCTACACCTTC. Amino acid sequence: CASAPGQESYGYTF.

Ten or more counts support this clonotype. The genes are TRBV2 and TRBJ2-5; TRBD1 aligns across 7 bases. J gave up 5 bases and V 4 bases, and 13 bases lay outside the gene matches. CDR1 and CDR2 (germline): SNHLY, FYNNEI. This CDR3 is built from 16 residues. CDR3 region: CASSGQRGRGKETQYF. The CDR3 coding sequence is TGTGCCAGCAGTGGCCAAAGGGGCAGGGGGAAGGAGACCCAGTACTTC.

This clonotype was detected many times. The gene calls are TRBV5-4 and TRBJ2-1; D may be TRBD1 (5 bases). V lost 2 bases and J 3 bases, leaving 6 bases between the germline ends. The CDR3 sequence is 13 residues long. Per germline, CDR1 SGHNT and CDR2 YYREEE (reference sequence). CDR3 coding DNA: TGTGCCAGCAGCTTCGACAGCTACAATGAGCAGTTCTTC. Its translation: CASSFDSYNEQFF.

This clonotype occurred once. The J gene is TRBJ2-7, the V gene TRBV2; 12 positions agree with TRBD2. The germline V gene has CDR1 SNHLY and CDR2 FYNNEI. V lost 6 bases and J lost 8; bases outside the gene matches: 5. This CDR3 spans 13 amino acids. CDR3 sequence: CASRRTSGEKQYF. The CDR3 nucleotides are TGTGCCAGCAGGCGGACTAGCGGGGAGAAGCAGTACTTC.

This clonotype has ten or more counts. The genes are TRBV7-2 and TRBJ2-6; possibly TRBD2 for D (5 bases). In germline, CDR1 is SGHTA, CDR2 FQGNSA. V lost 7 bases, J lost 0 bases, and 10 bases lay in between. The CDR3 sequence is 15 residues long. CDR3 residues: CASTPGDSGANVLTF. The CDR3 coding sequence is TGTGCCAGCACCCCCGGGGACTCTGGGGCCAACGTCCTGACTTTC.

This clonotype came up many times. This chain uses TRBV13 with TRBJ2-1, with D maybe TRBD2 (5 bases). Germline V gives CDR1 PRHDT, CDR2 FYEKMQ (reference sequence). This CDR3 has 16 amino acids. V was trimmed by 4 bases and J by 3 bases, leaving 16 bases between them. CDR3 sequence reads: CASSSPPGFGYNEQFF. The DNA of the CDR3 is TGTGCCAGCAGCTCCCCTCCGGGGTTTGGCTACAATGAGCAGTTCTTC.

This clonotype was seen at least ten times. This chain links TRBV7-6 with TRBJ2-1; D remains unclear. Germline CDR1 reads SGHVS; CDR2 reads FNYEAQ. The CDR3 has 12 residues. The V end was cut by 1 base, the J end by 5 bases, with 3 bases between. Here the CDR3 DNA reads TGTGCCAGCAGCTTAGAACACAATGAGCAGTTCTTC. Translating it yields CASSLEHNEQFF.

This clonotype was seen ten or more times. V is TRBV6-1 and J is TRBJ2-5; D unclear. Germline assignment: CDR1 MNHNS and CDR2 SASEGT. There are 14 residues in the CDR3. V lost 7 bases, J lost 2 bases, and 14 bases lay in between. The CDR3 sequence is CASISGSFQETQYF. The CDR3 DNA reads as TGTGCCAGCATCTCTGGGTCTTTTCAAGAGACCCAGTACTTC.

In its sample, this clonotype was seen many times. The V call is TRBV18, the J call TRBJ2-7; 9 positions agree with TRBD2. The germline V gene encodes CDR1 KGHSH and CDR2 LQKENI. CDR3 length: 15 amino acids. The ends lost 6 bases at V and 3 bases at J; junction bases unmatched: 9. In DNA form, the CDR3 reads TGTGCCAGCTCCCTTGGACTAGCGAGACTCTACGAGCAGTACTTC. It is translated as CASSLGLARLYEQYF.

Concerning this clonotype itself: Possible read error: a much larger clone is one base away. The J gene is TRBJ2-1, the V gene TRBV28; 10 nucleotides line up with TRBD2. Trimming removed 4 bases from V and 10 bases from J; junction bases left unmatched: 13. Per the germline V gene, CDR1 is MDHEN and CDR2 is SYDVKM. The CDR3 contains 16 residues. The DNA for the CDR3 is TGTGCCAGCAGTTCATCATCGACTAGCGGGTGGTTGGAGCAGTTCTTC. It specifies CASSSSSTSGWLEQFF.

In its sample, this clonotype ranks as medium-sized. V is TRBV5-6 and J is TRBJ2-2, with D perhaps TRBD1 (5 bases). Trimming took off 4 bases at V and 3 bases at J, with 19 bases between the two ends. The CDR3 spans 17 residues. CDR1 SGHDT and CDR2 YYEEEE come from the germline V gene. Written as DNA, the CDR3 is TGTGCCAGCAGCGGGCCATCGGGCAGGGCGTACACCGGGGAGCTGTTTTTT. It translates to CASSGPSGRAYTGELFF.

This clonotype was seen at least ten times. The rearrangement uses TRBV20-1 and TRBJ2-1; tentatively, D is TRBD1 or TRBD2 (6 bases each). V was pared by 3 bases and J by 2 bases, with 17 bases between. This CDR3 is built from 16 residues. Germline lookup yields CDR1 DFQATT and CDR2 SNEGSKA (reference sequence). This chain's CDR3 is CSASSLGGPPYNEQFF. The CDR3, as DNA: TGCAGTGCTAGTTCCCTCGGGGGCCCCCCCTACAATGAGCAGTTCTTC.

This clonotype appeared a few times. The V gene is TRBV5-6, the J gene TRBJ1-6; 7 bases map to TRBD1. In germline, CDR1 is SGHDT, CDR2 YYEEEE. J was trimmed by 6 bases and V by 10 bases; bases with no gene match: 4. The CDR3 is 12 amino acids. The CDR3 region has the DNA TGTGCCGGCGGGACAGCTAATTCACCCCTCCACTTT. The encoded protein is CAGGTANSPLHF.